What follows are 31 T cell receptor beta chains derived from one specimen sequenced in a study of T cell changes during pregnancy in multiple sclerosis. Assay used: immunoSEQ multiplex PCR; TCRdb lists only in-frame clones, some missing. The sample includes 88,000 or so clones, roughly nine tenths of them seen just once. The sequences come from peripheral blood, collected before pregnancy. The receptor set was obtained from a female donor with multiple sclerosis, enrolled in a pregnancy study.

The chain employs TRBV14 and TRBJ1-5; D remains unclear. Trimming shortened V by 4 bases and J by 4 bases, and 17 bases separated the two germline ends. This CDR3 contains 16 residues. Germline V gene data show CDR1 as SGHDN and CDR2 as FVKESK. CDR3 nucleotides: TGTGCCAGCAGCCCCGGATGGAGGGATCTTAATCAGCCCCAGCATTTT. This gives the protein CASSPGWRDLNQPQHF.

This chain connects TRBV6-6 to TRBJ1-4; unclear D gene. V gave up 8 bases and J gave up 0 bases, with 13 bases separating them. CDR1 is MNHNY, CDR2 SVGAGI, per germline (reference sequence). The CDR3 extends over 15 amino acids. The CDR3 loop reads CASSISPATNEKLFF. DNA of the CDR3: TGTGCCAGCTCCATATCGCCGGCAACTAATGAAAAACTGTTTTTT.

The count of this clone is one. V is TRBV4-1 and J is TRBJ2-7; 8 bases fit TRBD1. Trimming at V came to 0 bases and at J to 3 bases, leaving 7 bases not matched to a gene. From germline, CDR1 is MGHRA and CDR2 YSYEKL. The CDR3 spans 16 residues. CDR3 protein: CASSQDRRTGSYEQYF. CDR3 nucleotide sequence: TGCGCCAGCAGCCAAGATCGGAGGACAGGGAGCTACGAGCAGTACTTC.

The V call is TRBV7-2, the J call TRBJ2-7; TRBD2 matches at 9 bases. The CDR3 length is 18 residues. V was pared by 1 base and J by 3 bases, with 13 bases of the junction left unmatched. Per the germline V gene, CDR1 is SGHTA and CDR2 is FQGNSA. The CDR3: CASSLGGTSSSTLYEQYF. The DNA of the CDR3 is TGTGCCAGCAGCTTAGGGGGGACTAGCTCATCCACCCTCTACGAGCAGTACTTC.

The V gene is TRBV5-1, the J gene TRBJ1-2; D not resolved. Germline V gives CDR1 SGHRS, CDR2 YFSETQ. The length of the CDR3 is 13 residues. Trimming took 0 bases from V and 6 from J, leaving 9 bases between them. CDR3 bases: TGCGCCAGCAGCTTGGGTGCCCCGGATGGCTACACCTTC. This sequence encodes CASSLGAPDGYTF.

The chain is built from TRBV19 and TRBJ2-3; 7 bases are a match to TRBD2. The V gene end was trimmed by 5 bases and the J gene end by 12 bases; junction bases not matched to a gene: 17. Germline-derived CDR1 and CDR2 are LNHDA and SQIVND (reference sequence). CDR3 size: 15 residues. The CDR3 region is CASSPEVGTIFDQYF. DNA for the CDR3: TGTGCCAGTAGTCCTGAAGTCGGGACTATCTTTGATCAGTATTTT.

The table lists this clone with a count of one. V usage is TRBV28 and J usage is TRBJ2-2; D is perhaps TRBD2 (5 bases). In germline, CDR1 is MDHEN, CDR2 SYDVKM. The CDR3 consists of 15 residues. V lost 3 bases and J lost 4, with 12 bases in between. CDR3 nucleotide sequence: TGTGCCAGCAGTTTCCGTGGGAGAAGCACCGGGGAGCTGTTTTTT. Protein sequence: CASSFRGRSTGELFF.

The chain employs TRBV9 and TRBJ2-1; the match to TRBD2 covers 9 bases. The germline CDR1 and CDR2 sequences are SGDLS and YYNGEE. Losses at the gene ends were 2 bases for V and 4 bases for J; bases not matched to a gene: 7. The CDR3 loop spans 16 amino acids. The CDR3 reads CASSVSGSGGYNEQFF. As DNA, the CDR3 is TGTGCCAGCAGCGTGAGTGGTAGCGGGGGTTACAATGAGCAGTTCTTC. Full variable domain (remainder filled in from reference TRBV9 and TRBJ2-1): DSGVTQTPKHLITATGQRVTLRCSPRSGDLSVYWYQQSLDQGLQFLIQYYNGEERAKGNILERFSAQQFPDLHSELNLSSLELGDSALYFCASSVSGSGGYNEQFFGPGTRLTVL.

The CDR3 DNA sequence: TGTGCCAGCAATGCGGACAGGGGCGCAATGAAAGCTAATGAAAAACTGTTTTTT. Protein sequence: CASNADRGAMKANEKLFF. V usage is TRBV2 and J usage is TRBJ1-4; 9 positions match TRBD1. Germline trimming cut 7 bases from V and 3 bases from J; bases unmatched to any gene: 15. This CDR3 spans 18 amino acids. The germline V gene has CDR1 SNHLY and CDR2 FYNNEI. Together with reference TRBV2 and TRBJ1-4, the CDR3 gives the full variable domain: EPEVTQTPSHQVTQMGQEVILRCVPISNHLYFYWYRQILGQKVEFLVSFYNNEISEKSEIFDDQFSVERPDGSNFTLKIRSTKLEDSAMYFCASNADRGAMKANEKLFFGSGTQLSVL.

The rearrangement uses TRBV7-9 and TRBJ2-5; maybe TRBD1 (5 bases). There are 15 residues in the CDR3. The V gene lost 2 bases and the J gene lost 4 bases, with 14 bases spanning the gap. Germline CDR1 and CDR2: SEHNR and FQNEAQ (reference sequence). The CDR3 DNA sequence: TGTGCCAGCAGCTTAAGGCGGCAGGGCCGAGAGACCCAGTACTTC. Its protein is CASSLRRQGRETQYF.

The CDR3 coding sequence is TGTGCCTGGAGTGCGACACCTTACCAAGAGACCCAGTACTTC. Protein sequence: CAWSATPYQETQYF. V is TRBV30 and J is TRBJ2-5; the D is unclear. Germline loops: CDR1 GTSNPN, CDR2 SVGIG (reference sequence). The CDR3 extends over 14 amino acids. The V and J ends lost 1 base and 0 bases respectively, with 9 bases between them.

The chain combines TRBV28 with TRBJ2-7, with 14 bases fitting TRBD2. Trimming cost V 3 bases and J 5 bases; bases outside gene matches: 9. This CDR3 region has 17 residues. Germline CDR1 and CDR2: MDHEN and SYDVKM. The CDR3 sequence: CASSFGLAGGFGDEQYF. For the CDR3, the DNA is TGTGCCAGCAGTTTCGGACTAGCGGGAGGCTTCGGGGACGAGCAGTACTTC.

The chain recombines TRBV7-3 with TRBJ2-3; 12 bases match TRBD1. The CDR3 runs 16 residues. J was trimmed by 5 bases and V by 1 base; bases with no gene match: 4. Germline CDR1 is SGHTA and CDR2 is FQGTGA. CDR3 sequence reads: CASSLKGQGAGDTQYF. DNA for the CDR3: TGTGCCAGCAGCTTAAAGGGACAGGGGGCTGGAGATACGCAGTATTTT. Combining the CDR3 with reference TRBV7-3 and TRBJ2-3 gives the whole variable domain GAGVSQTPSNKVTEKGKYVELRCDPISGHTALYWYRQSLGQGPEFLIYFQGTGAADDSGLPNDRFFAVRPEGSVSTLKIQRTERGDSAVYLCASSLKGQGAGDTQYFGPGTRLTVL.

This chain links TRBV6-5 with TRBJ1-2; TRBD1 agrees at 11 bases. V trimming: 6 bases; J trimming: 1 base; junction bases outside the gene matches: 1. This CDR3 has 14 amino acids. CDR1 is MNHEY and CDR2 is SVGAGI in the germline V gene. CDR3: CASRGTGGNYGYTF. CDR3 DNA sequence: TGTGCCAGCAGGGGGACAGGGGGTAACTATGGCTACACCTTC.

The CDR3 coding sequence is TGCAGCGTTGGGACAGTAGCGTCCTACGAGCAGTACTTC. Its protein product is CSVGTVASYEQYF. This chain joins TRBV29-1 and TRBJ2-7; TRBD1 is a possible D gene (6 bases). The germline CDR1 and CDR2 sequences are SQVTM and ANQGSEA. The CDR3 runs to 13 residues. V lost 4 bases and J 1 base, leaving 11 bases between the germline ends.

The chain carries TRBV6-1 and TRBJ1-2; TRBD1 matches 10 bases. This CDR3 has 15 amino acids. Germline V gene lookup returns CDR1 MNHNS and CDR2 SASEGT. V shed 5 bases, J shed 7 bases, and the junction held 10 bases outside the gene matches. CDR3 sequence reads: CASSPRGQGRGGYTF. The DNA of the CDR3 is TGTGCCAGCAGTCCTCGGGGACAGGGGAGGGGTGGCTACACCTTC.

The rearrangement uses TRBV5-1 and TRBJ2-1; 10 bases map to TRBD1. V shed 7 bases, J shed 4 bases, and the junction held 8 bases outside the gene matches. CDR1 and CDR2 (germline): SGHRS, YFSETQ. The CDR3 has 15 residues. The CDR3 loop reads CASSRPGQGYNEQFF. The CDR3 region has the DNA TGCGCCAGCTCTCGTCCGGGACAGGGGTACAATGAGCAGTTCTTC.

J is TRBJ1-5 and V is TRBV28; D not resolved. Germline V gives CDR1 MDHEN, CDR2 SYDVKM. Trimming shortened V by 6 bases and J by 2 bases, and 11 bases separated the two germline ends. This CDR3 has 14 residues. Written as DNA, the CDR3 is TGTGCCAGCAGCAAAAAGCTAGGCAATCAGCCCCAGCATTTT. Residues: CASSKKLGNQPQHF.

J is TRBJ2-5 and V is TRBV28; D is possibly TRBD1 (5 bases). V was cut by 6 bases and J by 5 bases, with 13 bases left in between. The CDR3 is made up of 13 amino acids. Germline-derived CDR1 and CDR2 are MDHEN and SYDVKM. DNA of the CDR3: TGTGCCAGCAGCTCAGGGTTCCGGGAGACCCAGTACTTC. Translated, it gives CASSSGFRETQYF.

The chain joins TRBV18 to TRBJ1-3; TRBD1 matches at 8 bases. The CDR3 spans 16 residues. The V segment lost 2 bases and the J segment 2 bases; nucleotides outside the gene matches: 5. Per germline, CDR1 KGHSH and CDR2 LQKENI. The CDR3 protein is CASSPLGTGPGNTIYF. Written as DNA, the CDR3 is TGTGCCAGCTCACCATTAGGGACAGGACCTGGAAACACCATATATTTT. Drawing the rest from reference TRBV18 and TRBJ1-3, the complete variable domain is NAGVMQNPRHLVRRRGQEARLRCSPMKGHSHVYWYRQLPEEGLKFMVYLQKENIIDESGMPKERFSAEFPKEGPSILRIQQVVRGDSAAYFCASSPLGTGPGNTIYFGEGSWLTVV.

V gene TRBV28 combines with J gene TRBJ2-7; no clear D gene. Germline CDR1 reads MDHEN; CDR2 reads SYDVKM. This CDR3 comprises 14 residues. The V and J ends lost 7 bases and 5 bases respectively, with 18 bases between them. The CDR3 DNA sequence: TGTGCCAGCAAAAATACTAATATTCTTAACGAGCAGTACTTC. Its protein product is CASKNTNILNEQYF.

The gene calls are TRBV28 and TRBJ1-2; maybe TRBD1 (6 bases). The CDR3 runs 13 residues. V was clipped by 6 bases and J by 3 bases, with 11 bases between them. Germline assignment: CDR1 MDHEN and CDR2 SYDVKM. The CDR3 DNA sequence: TGTGCCAGCAGGCAACAGGGCCACTATGGCTACACCTTC. This translates into CASRQQGHYGYTF.

The V call is TRBV4-2, the J call TRBJ2-5, with 9 bases that match TRBD1. Germline lookup yields CDR1 LGHNA and CDR2 YNFKEQ. The CDR3 is 13 residues long. The trim removed 3 bases at V and 5 bases at J, leaving 1 base unmatched. This CDR3 reads CASSHDRGETQYF. CDR3 DNA: TGTGCCAGCAGCCACGACAGGGGGGAGACCCAGTACTTC.

V and J are TRBV27 and TRBJ1-3; D unresolved. The CDR3 has 15 residues. V was shortened by 4 bases and J by 5 bases, with 15 bases between the two germline ends. Germline CDR1 and CDR2: MNHEY and SMNVEV (reference sequence). The CDR3 coding sequence is TGTGCCAGCAGTTCCTACCCGGGAACAAGAAACACCATATATTTT. Its protein is CASSSYPGTRNTIYF.

This chain joins TRBV5-8 and TRBJ2-7, with 13 bases lining up with TRBD2. V was clipped by 2 bases and J by 3 bases; unmatched bases: 2. Germline CDR1 reads SGHTS; CDR2 reads YDEGEE. There are 15 residues in the CDR3. CDR3 sequence (DNA): TGTGCCAGCAGCTTCCGGACTAGCGGGAGCTACGAGCAGTACTTC. Its protein product is CASSFRTSGSYEQYF.

V and J are TRBV5-1 and TRBJ2-7; 10 bases map to TRBD2. There are 14 residues in the CDR3. With V trimmed by 1 base and J by 7 bases, 5 bases remained unmatched. Germline V gene lookup returns CDR1 SGHRS and CDR2 YFSETQ. The CDR3 DNA reads as TGCGCCAGCAGCTTGAGCGGGAGGGCCAATGAGCAGTACTTC. Its protein product is CASSLSGRANEQYF.

The CDR3 sequence is CASSPTSGRTYNEQFF. As DNA, the CDR3 is TGTGCCAGCAGCCCGACTAGCGGGAGGACCTACAATGAGCAGTTCTTC. The chain has TRBV7-8 and TRBJ2-1; 13 bases are a match to TRBD2. CDR1 is SGHVS, CDR2 FQNEAQ, per germline. This CDR3 is built from 16 residues. With V trimmed by 5 bases and J by 2 bases, 3 bases remained unmatched.

The rearrangement links TRBV10-3 to TRBJ2-3; D call uncertain. V was clipped by 0 bases and J by 0 bases, with 10 bases between them. There are 16 residues in the CDR3. Germline CDR1 ENHRY, CDR2 SYGVKD. CDR3 amino acids: CAISESGQSSTDTQYF. CDR3 nucleotide sequence: TGTGCCATCAGTGAGTCTGGGCAGAGCAGCACAGATACGCAGTATTTT.

The chain carries TRBV27 and TRBJ1-5; D remains unclear. The CDR3 is 13 residues long. Trimming removed 3 bases from V and 0 bases from J, with 3 bases in between. In germline, CDR1 is MNHEY, CDR2 SMNVEV (reference sequence). CDR3 loop: CASSLSSNQPQHF. The CDR3 region has the DNA TGTGCCAGCAGTTTGAGTAGCAATCAGCCCCAGCATTTT.

The rearrangement joins TRBV28 to TRBJ2-1, with 8 bases aligning to TRBD1. Germline V gene data show CDR1 as MDHEN and CDR2 as SYDVKM. The CDR3 is made up of 14 amino acids. V shed 8 bases, J shed 0 bases, and the junction held 3 bases outside the gene matches. CDR3 region: CASSTGDSYNEQFF. CDR3 DNA sequence: TGTGCCAGCTCGACAGGGGACTCCTACAATGAGCAGTTCTTC.

The rearrangement joins TRBV11-2 to TRBJ1-1, with TRBD1 matching 8 bases. V lost 3 bases, J lost 3 bases, and 3 bases stayed unmatched. The germline V gene encodes CDR1 SGHAT and CDR2 FQNNGV. The CDR3 is made up of 14 amino acids. CDR3 nucleotides: TGTGCCAGCAGCTTTGGCAGGGGGCACACTGAAGCTTTCTTT. Translation gives CASSFGRGHTEAFF.